This TCR beta chain appears in the sequencing data of a study of cytomegalovirus exposure and HLA in healthy donors. This clone has only one observation. CDR3 length equals 13 residues. Per germline, CDR1 MNHEY and CDR2 SVGAGI. V lost 6 bases and J lost 8, with 16 bases in between. Assay: immunoSEQ multiplex PCR; the TCRdb copy retains only in-frame clones and omits some. Altogether roughly 70,000 clones are present, roughly 96% being singletons, with the ten largest covering around 3%. The chain has TRBV6-5 and TRBJ1-2; TRBD1 might be the D (5 bases). The specimen was PBMCs. The sequence was obtained from a man in his late teens or twenties in good health and CMV-seronegative. CDR3 loop: CASRPDSRAGYTF. The CDR3 DNA sequence: TGTGCCAGCAGACCAGACAGCCGCGCGGGCTACACCTTC.